This T cell receptor beta chain was observed in a study of Tregs in tolerant kidney transplant recipients. Study observations and caveats: Some patients' samples used different primers over time, so nucleotide sequences weren't comparable. Biological reproducibility was not directly addressed, but technical replication error appeared minimal. The small number of patients limits these findings pending further validation.

The protocol was immunoSEQ multiplex PCR, while the TCRdb copy is restricted to in-frame clones and leaves out a portion. Found here are approximately 93,000 clones, 93% of them singletons; the top ten hold approximately 0.5%. CD4+CD25+CD127- Tregs, CD4+CD25- non-Tregs, CD4 and CD8 cells were sorted. Worth noting for this clone: What it binds is unknown.

This sequence originates from a human donor who received a combined kidney and bone marrow transplant. The sequences come from CD4+ T cells from blood, collected before the transplant.

The CDR3 DNA reads as TGTGCCAGCAGTTACTGGGACAGCCGGGATCAGCCCCAGCATTTT. The encoded protein is CASSYWDSRDQPQHF. The J gene is TRBJ1-5, the V gene TRBV6-6, with TRBD1 identical over 7 bases. Germline V gives CDR1 MNHNY, CDR2 SVGAGI (reference sequence). V lost 1 base to trimming and J lost 5 bases; unmatched junction nucleotides: 5. The CDR3 runs 15 residues.